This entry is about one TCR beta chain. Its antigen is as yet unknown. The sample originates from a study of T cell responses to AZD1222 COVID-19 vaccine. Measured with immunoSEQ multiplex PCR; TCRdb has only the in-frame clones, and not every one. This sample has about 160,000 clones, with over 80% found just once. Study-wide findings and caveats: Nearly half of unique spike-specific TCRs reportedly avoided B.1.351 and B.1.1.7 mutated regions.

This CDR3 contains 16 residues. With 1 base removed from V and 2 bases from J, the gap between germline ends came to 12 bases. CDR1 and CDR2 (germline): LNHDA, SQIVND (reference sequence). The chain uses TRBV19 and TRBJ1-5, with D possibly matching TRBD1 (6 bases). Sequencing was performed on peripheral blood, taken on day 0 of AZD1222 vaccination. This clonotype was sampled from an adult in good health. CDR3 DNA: TGTGCCAGTAGTATAGCGACAGGCTTTGGCAATCAGCCCCAGCATTTT. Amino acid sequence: CASSIATGFGNQPQHF.